This T cell receptor (beta chain) was retrieved from a study of blood T cell repertoires in COVID-19. Study as a whole: Both acute and convalescent COVID-19 samples were obtained from the United States, Italy and Spain. From T cells, B-cell-depleted T cells, or PBMCs came the material, which was cDNA or gDNA.

In the source study's methods: Quantification of nucleated cells was approximated via reference gene primer amplification. This table comes from immunoSEQ multiplex PCR, and its TCRdb copy is limited to in-frame clones, with some not included. V and J calls and clone size follow that table, whereas D and trimming were derived from the DNA. The sample has fewer than 300,000 clones, 88% seen once; the top ten hold roughly 9%. This CDR3 is built from 12 residues. Germline V gene lookup returns CDR1 SGHRS and CDR2 YFSETQ. Trimming left V 3 bases short and J 5 bases short, with 8 bases between. This clone was seen once.

This chain links TRBV5-1 with TRBJ2-5; no clear D gene. Sequenced: peripheral blood. This receptor was obtained from a young man with active or convalescent COVID-19. As DNA, the CDR3 is TGCGCCAGCAGCTCATCCATGGAGACCCAGTACTTC. This encodes CASSSSMETQYF.